A single sample is the source of the 28 T cell receptor beta chains below, sequenced in a study of blood T cell repertoires in COVID-19. Assay used: immunoSEQ multiplex PCR; TCRdb lists only in-frame clones, some missing. The table records about 170,000 clones, around 80% of them present only once. Sequencing input: PBMCs or T cells enriched from blood (not recorded which). These receptors were obtained from an older woman in a cohort exposed to, infected with or recovered from COVID-19 (not recorded which).

The gene calls are TRBV7-9 and TRBJ1-6; 7 bases are a match to TRBD1. The CDR3 spans 13 residues. Trimming at V came to 5 bases and at J to 10 bases, leaving 5 bases not matched to a gene. Germline V gene lookup returns CDR1 SEHNR and CDR2 FQNEAQ (reference sequence). CDR3 loop: CASSAGTVSPLHF. As DNA, the CDR3 is TGTGCCAGCAGCGCCGGGACAGTCTCACCCCTCCACTTT.

This chain joins TRBV5-4 and TRBJ1-1; D is undetermined. The germline V and J ends were trimmed by 4 bases and 1 base, with 17 bases remaining between them. There are 16 residues in the CDR3. Per the germline V gene, CDR1 is SGHNT and CDR2 is YYREEE (reference sequence). The CDR3, as DNA: TGTGCCAGCAGCACTCCCGGGAGCCCGACGAACACTGAAGCTTTCTTT. It translates to CASSTPGSPTNTEAFF.

This clone was counted between two and nine times. V gene TRBV6-5 combines with J gene TRBJ2-3; 7 bases agree with TRBD2. The CDR3 extends over 15 amino acids. The germline gives CDR1 MNHEY, CDR2 SVGAGI. V shed 6 bases, J shed 3 bases, and the junction held 9 bases outside the gene matches. Here the CDR3 reads CASRPPAGSTDTQYF. The CDR3 region has the DNA TGTGCCAGCAGACCACCAGCGGGAAGTACAGATACGCAGTATTTT.

The J gene is TRBJ2-7, the V gene TRBV4-1, with TRBD1 identical over 11 bases. Germline V lookup: CDR1 MGHRA, CDR2 YSYEKL. J was trimmed by 5 bases and V by 1 base; bases with no gene match: 7. The CDR3 has 16 amino acids. The CDR3 region is CASSQVSGTGGHEQYF. CDR3 DNA sequence: TGCGCCAGCAGCCAAGTTTCCGGGACAGGGGGTCACGAGCAGTACTTC.

The chain couples TRBV2 to TRBJ2-2, with 7 bases that match TRBD2. J was trimmed by 0 bases and V by 6 bases; bases with no gene match: 4. The CDR3 is 15 residues long. CDR1 SNHLY and CDR2 FYNNEI come from the germline V gene. CDR3 sequence reads: CASRGGTANTGELFF. The DNA of the CDR3 is TGTGCCAGCAGGGGGGGGACCGCGAACACCGGGGAGCTGTTTTTT.

The CDR3 nucleotides are TGCGCCAGCAGCCCTGGACAGGGCTACACAGATACGCAGTATTTT. The encoded protein is CASSPGQGYTDTQYF. The chain recombines TRBV4-3 with TRBJ2-3; TRBD1 matches at 8 bases. The V and J ends lost 4 bases and 2 bases, in that order; junction bases with no gene match: 5. Germline V gene sequence: CDR1 LGHNA, CDR2 YSLEER. The CDR3 runs 15 residues.

The chain joins TRBV10-1 to TRBJ2-4; 9 bases agree with TRBD1. Germline CDR1 and CDR2: WNHNN and SYGVQD (reference sequence). CDR3 length equals 15 residues. J was trimmed by 7 bases and V by 5 bases; bases with no gene match: 9. In DNA form, the CDR3 reads TGCGCCAGCAGTATCGTCACAGGGGGCTGTAACATTCAGTACTTC. This encodes CASSIVTGGCNIQYF.

CDR3 amino acids: CASMTGDSPLHF. The CDR3 bases are TGTGCCAGCATGACAGGGGATTCACCCCTCCACTTT. V usage is TRBV6-5 and J usage is TRBJ1-6; 8 bases align to TRBD1. CDR3 size: 12 residues. CDR1 and CDR2 from the germline V gene are MNHEY and SVGAGI. V gave up 7 bases and J gave up 8 bases; unmatched junction bases: 1.

The rearrangement joins TRBV6-5 to TRBJ1-3; 7 bases fit TRBD1. The ends lost 7 bases at V and 7 bases at J; junction bases unmatched: 10. The germline V gene encodes CDR1 MNHEY and CDR2 SVGAGI. This CDR3 has 14 amino acids. Written as DNA, the CDR3 is TGTGCCAGCACCAACGGCGACAGGGCTAACACCATATATTTT. This codes for CASTNGDRANTIYF.

This chain uses TRBV11-3 with TRBJ1-2, with no clear D. The V end was cut by 4 bases, the J end by 3 bases, with 15 bases between. The CDR3 has 15 residues. Germline V gene lookup returns CDR1 SGHNT and CDR2 YENEEA. DNA of the CDR3: TGTGCCAGCAGCTCCGGCCCCGGGAGGTACTATGGCTACACCTTC. This gives the protein CASSSGPGRYYGYTF.

This chain uses TRBV11-1 with TRBJ2-7; D might be TRBD2 (5 bases). Germline values: CDR1 SGHAT, CDR2 FQDESV (reference sequence). Trimming removed 0 bases from V and 4 bases from J, with 13 bases in between. This CDR3 has 15 amino acids. CDR3 coding DNA: TGTGCCAGCAGCTTAGCCCTGGATCGAGGGTACGAGCAGTACTTC. It encodes CASSLALDRGYEQYF. The full variable domain, in which reference TRBV11-1 and TRBJ2-7 provide the parts outside the CDR3, is EAEVAQSPRYKITEKSQAVAFWCDPISGHATLYWYRQILGQGPELLVQFQDESVVDDSQLPKDRFSAERLKGVDSTLKIQPAELGDSAMYLCASSLALDRGYEQYFGPGTRLTVT.

This chain connects TRBV11-3 to TRBJ2-7, with TRBD2 identical over 7 bases. Germline-derived CDR1 and CDR2 are SGHNT and YENEEA. This CDR3 comprises 18 residues. With 1 base clipped from V and 0 bases from J, the junction kept 12 bases outside the gene matches. CDR3: CASSLGSPGTTFSYEQYF. CDR3 coding DNA: TGTGCCAGCAGCTTAGGATCCCCAGGGACTACTTTCTCCTACGAGCAGTACTTC.

In this sample, this clone turned up once. The chain combines TRBV18 with TRBJ2-1; 8 nucleotides agree with TRBD2. V shed 3 bases and J 4 bases; nucleotides not matched to a gene: 2. Germline assignment: CDR1 KGHSH and CDR2 LQKENI. The CDR3 extends over 14 amino acids. The CDR3 sequence: CASSPTSAYNEQFF. CDR3 in DNA: TGTGCCAGCTCACCGACTAGCGCTTACAATGAGCAGTTCTTC.

V usage is TRBV20-1 and J usage is TRBJ2-5, with TRBD1 matching 7 bases. CDR1 DFQATT and CDR2 SNEGSKA come from the germline V gene (reference sequence). The junction had 2 bases not matched to a gene; V was cut back by 5 bases and J by 5 bases. The CDR3 length is 11 residues. The CDR3 DNA sequence: TGCAGTGCTTTACAGGGGGAGACCCAGTACTTC. Its translation: CSALQGETQYF.

This chain joins TRBV15 and TRBJ1-5; unclear D gene. Trimming left V 1 base short and J 7 bases short, with 11 bases between. This CDR3 region has 14 residues. Germline values: CDR1 LNHNV, CDR2 YYDKDF (reference sequence). The CDR3: CATSRAGIGQPQHF. CDR3 nucleotide sequence: TGTGCCACCAGCAGAGCCGGTATCGGGCAGCCCCAGCATTTT.

V and J are TRBV30 and TRBJ1-6; D is perhaps TRBD1 (6 bases). The CDR3 loop spans 17 amino acids. The V gene lost 3 bases and the J gene lost 2 bases, with 17 bases spanning the gap. Germline V gene data show CDR1 as GTSNPN and CDR2 as SVGIG (reference sequence). The CDR3 region is CAWRLGGASAYNSPLHF. In DNA form, the CDR3 reads TGTGCCTGGAGGCTAGGGGGGGCTTCTGCCTATAATTCACCCCTCCACTTT. Looking up the rest from reference TRBV30 and TRBJ1-6 gives the full variable domain: SQTIHQWPATLVQPVGSPLSLECTVEGTSNPNLYWYRQAAGRGLQLLFYSVGIGQISSEVPQNLSASRPQDRQFILSSKKLLLSDSGFYLCAWRLGGASAYNSPLHFGNGTRLTVT.

J is TRBJ2-7 and V is TRBV6-6, with 11 bases matching TRBD2. The V gene's germline CDR1 is MNHNY and CDR2 SVGAGI (reference sequence). The J segment lost 2 bases and the V segment lost 5 bases, leaving 11 bases of the junction unmatched. The CDR3 extends over 17 amino acids. The CDR3: CASSPSQGLAATYEQYF. CDR3 sequence (DNA): TGTGCCAGCAGTCCGTCTCAGGGACTAGCGGCAACCTACGAGCAGTACTTC.

The V gene is TRBV28, the J gene TRBJ2-5, with 12 bases fitting TRBD2. Per germline, CDR1 MDHEN and CDR2 SYDVKM. The CDR3 runs to 14 residues. With V trimmed by 11 bases and J by 1 base, 5 bases remained unmatched. CDR3 sequence (DNA): TGTGCCTCTGAACTAGCGGGGGGCCAAGAGACCCAGTACTTC. Its protein is CASELAGGQETQYF. The variable domain in full, with the rest retrieved from reference TRBV28 and TRBJ2-5, is DVKVTQSSRYLVKRTGEKVFLECVQDMDHENMFWYRQDPGLGLRLIYFSYDVKMKEKGDIPEGYSVSREKKERFSLILESASTNQTSMYLCASELAGGQETQYFGPGTRLLVL.

The table lists this clone with a count of one. This chain connects TRBV5-1 to TRBJ1-4, with 10 bases fitting TRBD1. V lost 4 bases to trimming and J lost 5 bases; unmatched junction nucleotides: 8. Germline V gene sequence: CDR1 SGHRS, CDR2 YFSETQ. There are 16 residues in the CDR3. The CDR3 sequence is CASSIIPGQGNEKLFF. The CDR3 DNA reads TGCGCCAGCAGCATTATACCGGGACAGGGGAATGAAAAACTGTTTTTT.

This rearrangement joins TRBV28 to TRBJ2-5; 10 bases line up with TRBD2. The CDR3 totals 14 residues. V lost 8 bases, J lost 4 bases, and 7 bases stayed unmatched. Germline V gene sequence: CDR1 MDHEN, CDR2 SYDVKM. The CDR3 DNA follows: TGTGCCAGCTTAGCTAGCGGGAGTCTAGAGACCCAGTACTTC. Translating it yields CASLASGSLETQYF. Full variable domain (remainder filled in from reference TRBV28 and TRBJ2-5): DVKVTQSSRYLVKRTGEKVFLECVQDMDHENMFWYRQDPGLGLRLIYFSYDVKMKEKGDIPEGYSVSREKKERFSLILESASTNQTSMYLCASLASGSLETQYFGPGTRLLVL.

The CDR3 region has the DNA TGTGCCAGCAGCCCTTTGAACACTGAAGCTTTCTTT. This gives the protein CASSPLNTEAFF. The chain links TRBV7-9 to TRBJ1-1; D unresolved. The CDR3 has 12 residues. Looked up from germline, CDR1 is SEHNR and CDR2 is FQNEAQ (reference sequence). The V gene lost 5 bases and the J gene lost 0 bases, with 4 bases spanning the gap.

This chain uses TRBV9 with TRBJ1-1; D perhaps matches TRBD1 (5 bases). V lost 2 bases to trimming and J lost 4 bases, with 9 bases between them. This CDR3 is built from 13 residues. CDR1 SGDLS and CDR2 YYNGEE come from the germline V gene. The chain's CDR3 is CASSVRDSTEAFF. In nucleotides, the CDR3 is TGTGCCAGCAGCGTTCGAGACAGCACTGAAGCTTTCTTT.

The V call is TRBV12-3 or TRBV12-4, the J call TRBJ1-1; D is unclear. The CDR3 loop spans 13 amino acids. With 5 bases removed from V and 2 bases from J, the gap between germline ends came to 9 bases. The DNA for the CDR3 is TGTGCCAGCAGTGGCCAGATCAACACTGAAGCTTTCTTT. Translation gives CASSGQINTEAFF.

The genes are TRBV7-9 and TRBJ2-1; the match to TRBD2 covers 9 bases. CDR1 is SEHNR, CDR2 FQNEAQ, per germline (reference sequence). This CDR3 is 17 amino acids long. Trimming cost V 5 bases and J 6 bases; bases outside gene matches: 14. The DNA for the CDR3 is TGTGCCAGCAGCCCCACCCGGGGGATGGGACTAGCCAATGAGCAGTTCTTC. It encodes CASSPTRGMGLANEQFF.

There are a few counts of this clone. The chain combines TRBV9 with TRBJ2-2; 7 bases match TRBD1. Germline CDR1 and CDR2: SGDLS and YYNGEE. CDR3 length: 16 amino acids. The V segment lost 0 bases and the J segment 0 bases; nucleotides outside the gene matches: 2. DNA of the CDR3: TGTGCCAGCAGCGTAGGACAGGGCTCGAACACCGGGGAGCTGTTTTTT. Its translation: CASSVGQGSNTGELFF. The complete variable domain, with remaining parts taken from reference TRBV9 and TRBJ2-2, reads DSGVTQTPKHLITATGQRVTLRCSPRSGDLSVYWYQQSLDQGLQFLIQYYNGEERAKGNILERFSAQQFPDLHSELNLSSLELGDSALYFCASSVGQGSNTGELFFGEGSRLTVL.

J is TRBJ1-1 and V is TRBV2, with a tentative D call TRBD1 (6 bases). With 8 bases removed from V and 8 bases from J, the gap between germline ends came to 24 bases. This CDR3 spans 15 amino acids. CDR1 and CDR2 (germline): SNHLY, FYNNEI. The chain's CDR3 is CASGWGGGVSREAFF. CDR3 in DNA: TGTGCCAGCGGTTGGGGAGGGGGAGTTTCACGGGAAGCTTTCTTT.

In DNA, the CDR3 is TGCAGCGTCCGAAGCGGGACGGCTTATGGCTACACCTTC. Its translation is CSVRSGTAYGYTF. The chain joins TRBV29-1 to TRBJ1-2, with D possibly matching TRBD1 (5 bases). The CDR3 length is 13 residues. CDR1 is SQVTM and CDR2 is ANQGSEA in the germline V gene. V was trimmed by 6 bases and J by 5 bases, leaving 16 bases between them.

The chain recombines TRBV19 with TRBJ2-2; D uncertain. Trimming pared 1 base from V and 4 bases from J, leaving 7 bases between. The CDR3 is 14 amino acids. The germline CDR1 and CDR2 sequences are LNHDA and SQIVND (reference sequence). CDR3 in amino acids: CASSIGGVTGELFF. As DNA, the CDR3 is TGTGCCAGTAGTATAGGTGGAGTCACCGGGGAGCTGTTTTTT.